Following are 5 T cell receptor beta chains from one sample sequenced in a study of cytomegalovirus exposure and HLA in healthy donors. The PCR used 60 Vbeta and 13 Jbeta primers. Sequencing was performed with immunoSEQ multiplex PCR; in TCRdb, only in-frame clones are kept and a portion is missing. The table lists about 190,000 clones, more than 70% of them singletons, with approximately 0.26% in the top ten. The specimen was PBMCs. All receptors come from a boy between 5 and 17 years old in good health and CMV-seronegative.

The V call is TRBV5-4, the J call TRBJ1-1, with D unresolved. Germline V CDR1 and CDR2: SGHNT, YYREEE (reference sequence). This CDR3 region has 12 residues. V was shortened by 1 base and J by 4 bases, with 5 bases between the two germline ends. Written as DNA, the CDR3 is TGTGCCAGCAGCTTGCGAGGCACTGAAGCTTTCTTT. The encoded protein is CASSLRGTEAFF.

The CDR3 here is CASSIGDRTYGYTF. In DNA, the CDR3 is TGCGCCAGCAGCATAGGGGACAGAACTTATGGCTACACCTTC. This chain joins TRBV5-1 and TRBJ1-2; 7 bases map to TRBD1. The ends lost 4 bases at V and 5 bases at J; junction bases unmatched: 8. Germline V gene data show CDR1 as SGHRS and CDR2 as YFSETQ. There are 14 residues in the CDR3.

The V and J genes are TRBV12-5 and TRBJ2-2; the match to TRBD1 covers 7 bases. The CDR3 totals 17 residues. Germline-derived CDR1 and CDR2 are LGHNT and FRNRAP. The ends lost 1 base at V and 2 bases at J; junction bases unmatched: 7. The CDR3 here is CASGLDLGQTNTGELFF. The CDR3 nucleotides are TGTGCTAGTGGTTTGGACCTGGGACAGACAAACACCGGGGAGCTGTTTTTT.

The J gene is TRBJ1-6, the V gene TRBV5-4; possible D gene TRBD1, 5 bases. Germline V gives CDR1 SGHNT, CDR2 YYREEE (reference sequence). The CDR3 length is 17 residues. V lost 5 bases and J lost 4, with 19 bases in between. In DNA, the CDR3 is TGTGCCAGCAGGAGGGACTTCTTGAAGGGGTATAATTCACCCCTCCACTTT. Translation gives CASRRDFLKGYNSPLHF.

This clone has only a few counts. The chain carries TRBV6-1 and TRBJ1-1, with no clear D. V was cut by 10 bases and J by 3 bases, with 18 bases left in between. Germline V lookup: CDR1 MNHNS, CDR2 SASEGT. This CDR3 spans 14 amino acids. The CDR3 sequence: CAIGLTEGYTEAFF. The CDR3 DNA is TGTGCCATCGGACTAACGGAGGGATACACTGAAGCTTTCTTT.